The clone carrying this T cell receptor (beta chain) was seen a handful of times. Its antigen is still unknown. A second PCR of about 7 to 11 cycles used a sample-barcoded 5' primer and a J-beta primer mix. Via MiXCR, TCRdb re-called the 5' RACE reads, giving one row per CDR3 protein. The repertoire includes under 2,000,000 distinct CDR3 sequences, 49% of them detected once, and approximately 2.1% sits in the top ten. The data derive from a study of blood T cells in healthy people across ages. The CDR3 runs 16 residues. With 8 bases clipped from V and 2 bases from J, the junction kept 14 bases outside the gene matches. Germline V gene lookup returns CDR1 SNHLY and CDR2 FYNNEI. Findings and limits, study-wide: Older age coincided with a roughly linear decline in TCR beta diversity per million T cells.

The source of this sequence is a woman in her thirties or forties in good health. The specimen sequenced was blood. V is TRBV2 and J is TRBJ2-5; 7 bases fit TRBD1. In DNA, the CDR3 is TGTGCCAGCTCCTGGGGAGCCTCCAGGGGGCAAGAGACCCAGTACTTC. Encoded protein: CASSWGASRGQETQYF.